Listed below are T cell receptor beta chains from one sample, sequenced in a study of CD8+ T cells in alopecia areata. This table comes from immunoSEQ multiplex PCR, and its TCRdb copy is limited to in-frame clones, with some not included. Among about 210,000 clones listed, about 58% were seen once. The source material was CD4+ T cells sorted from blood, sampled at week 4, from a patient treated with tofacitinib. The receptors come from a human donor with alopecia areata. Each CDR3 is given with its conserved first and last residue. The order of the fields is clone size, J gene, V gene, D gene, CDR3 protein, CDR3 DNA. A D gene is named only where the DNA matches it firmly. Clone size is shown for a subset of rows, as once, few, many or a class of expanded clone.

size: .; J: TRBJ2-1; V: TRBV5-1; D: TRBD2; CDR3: CASSLLTSGGYNEQFF; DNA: TGCGCCAGCAGCTTACTGACTAGCGGGGGGTACAATGAGCAGTTCTTC
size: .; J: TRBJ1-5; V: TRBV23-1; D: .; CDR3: CASSRGRERNQPQHF; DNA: TGCGCCAGCAGTCGGGGCAGGGAAAGGAATCAGCCCCAGCATTTT
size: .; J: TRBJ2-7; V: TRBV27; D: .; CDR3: CASSLRLTGYPYEQYF; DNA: TGTGCCAGCAGTTTACGCCTGACAGGTTACCCCTACGAGCAGTACTTC
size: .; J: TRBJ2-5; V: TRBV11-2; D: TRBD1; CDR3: CASSWTGQETQYF; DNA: TGTGCCAGCAGCTGGACAGGCCAAGAGACCCAGTACTTC
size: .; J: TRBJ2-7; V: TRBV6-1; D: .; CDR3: CASRDTNSYEQYF; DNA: TGTGCCAGCAGAGACACCAACTCCTACGAGCAGTACTTC
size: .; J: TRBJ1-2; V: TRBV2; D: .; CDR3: CASSEVTAHYGYTF; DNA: TGTGCCAGCAGTGAAGTGACGGCCCACTATGGCTACACCTTC
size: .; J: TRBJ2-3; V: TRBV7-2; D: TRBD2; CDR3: CASSSAPSGGVTDTQYF; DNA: TGTGCCAGCAGCTCGGCTCCTAGCGGGGGGGTCACAGATACGCAGTATTTT
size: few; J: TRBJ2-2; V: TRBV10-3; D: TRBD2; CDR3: CAISESTSGGELFF; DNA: TGTGCCATCAGTGAGTCAACTAGCGGCGGGGAGCTGTTTTTT
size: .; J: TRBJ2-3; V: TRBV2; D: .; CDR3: CASFRRDTQYF; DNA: TGTGCCAGTTTTCGCCGGGATACGCAGTATTTT
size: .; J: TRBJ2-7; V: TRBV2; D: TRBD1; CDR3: CASTRDSALSYEQYF; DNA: TGTGCCAGCACGAGGGACAGTGCCCTCTCCTACGAGCAGTACTTC
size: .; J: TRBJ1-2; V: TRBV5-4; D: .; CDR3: CASSLALGRGGYTF; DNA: TGTGCCAGCAGCTTGGCCCTGGGGCGTGGTGGCTACACCTTC
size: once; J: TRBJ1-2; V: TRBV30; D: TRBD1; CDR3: CAFGTGESYTF; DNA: TGTGCTTTCGGGACAGGGGAGAGCTACACCTTC
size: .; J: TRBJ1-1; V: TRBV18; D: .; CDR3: CASSPTGTANTEAFF; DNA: TGTGCCAGCTCACCGACCGGGACGGCGAACACTGAAGCTTTCTTT
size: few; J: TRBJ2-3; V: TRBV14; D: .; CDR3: CASSRTPGGVDTQYF; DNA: TGTGCCAGCAGCCGAACACCAGGTGGAGTGGATACGCAGTATTTT
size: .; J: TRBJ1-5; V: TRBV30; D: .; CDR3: CARKSKGLNQPQHF; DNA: TGTGCCCGGAAGAGTAAAGGTTTAAATCAGCCCCAGCATTTT
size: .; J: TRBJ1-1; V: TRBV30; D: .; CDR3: CAWSKPINTEAFF; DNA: TGTGCCTGGAGCAAACCAATTAACACTGAAGCTTTCTTT
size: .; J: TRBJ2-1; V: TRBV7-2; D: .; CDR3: CASSFRGGANNEQFF; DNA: TGTGCCAGCAGCTTTAGAGGGGGGGCGAACAATGAGCAGTTCTTC
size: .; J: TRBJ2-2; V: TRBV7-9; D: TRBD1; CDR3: CASSVGQGVPLNTGELFF; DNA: TGTGCCAGCAGCGTAGGACAGGGTGTCCCTTTGAACACCGGGGAGCTGTTTTTT
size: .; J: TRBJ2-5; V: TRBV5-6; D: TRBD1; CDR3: CASSLDRDSNFQETQYF; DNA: TGTGCCAGCAGCTTGGACCGGGACAGCAACTTTCAAGAGACCCAGTACTTC
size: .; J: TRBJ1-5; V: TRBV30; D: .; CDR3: CAWGRNGPQHF; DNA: TGTGCCTGGGGCAGGAATGGGCCCCAGCATTTT
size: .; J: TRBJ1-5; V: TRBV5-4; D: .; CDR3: CASSLWGVAQPQHF; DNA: TGTGCCAGCAGCTTGTGGGGGGTCGCTCAGCCCCAGCATTTT
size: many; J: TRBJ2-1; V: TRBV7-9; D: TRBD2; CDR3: CASWTGLAGDNEQFF; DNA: TGTGCCAGCTGGACGGGACTAGCGGGGGATAATGAGCAGTTCTTC
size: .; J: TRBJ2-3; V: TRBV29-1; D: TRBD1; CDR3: CSVRKGDRGFTDTQYF; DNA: TGCAGCGTCCGTAAGGGTGACAGGGGATTCACAGATACGCAGTATTTT
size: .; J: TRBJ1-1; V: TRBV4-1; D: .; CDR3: CASSQDLRTITEAFF; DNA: TGCGCCAGCAGCCAAGATCTTCGCACGATCACTGAAGCTTTCTTT
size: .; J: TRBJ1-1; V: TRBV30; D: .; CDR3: CAWSRTLNTEAFF; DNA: TGTGCCTGGAGTCGGACGCTGAACACTGAAGCTTTCTTT
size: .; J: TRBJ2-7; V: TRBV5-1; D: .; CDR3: CASSDQLGGSYEQYF; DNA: TGCGCCAGCAGCGACCAGCTGGGGGGCTCCTACGAGCAGTACTTC
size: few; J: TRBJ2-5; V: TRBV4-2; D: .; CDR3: CASSQGQRETQYF; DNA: TGTGCCAGCAGCCAAGGCCAGCGGGAGACCCAGTACTTC
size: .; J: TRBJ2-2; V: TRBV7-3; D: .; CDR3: CASSQLATGELFF; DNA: TGTGCCAGCAGCCAACTAGCCACCGGGGAGCTGTTTTTT
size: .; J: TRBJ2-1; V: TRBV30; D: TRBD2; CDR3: CAWSHSGGAFEQFF; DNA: TGTGCCTGGAGTCACAGCGGGGGGGCCTTTGAGCAGTTCTTC
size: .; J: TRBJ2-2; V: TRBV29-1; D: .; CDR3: CSVEVSGFGELFF; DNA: TGCAGCGTTGAAGTCTCAGGGTTCGGGGAGCTGTTTTTT
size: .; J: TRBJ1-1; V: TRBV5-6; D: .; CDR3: CASSLRQAYTEAFF; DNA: TGTGCCAGCAGCTTGAGGCAGGCGTACACTGAAGCTTTCTTT
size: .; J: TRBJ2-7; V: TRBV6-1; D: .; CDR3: CASSDRVNEQYF; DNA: TGTGCCAGCAGTGACAGGGTAAACGAGCAGTACTTC
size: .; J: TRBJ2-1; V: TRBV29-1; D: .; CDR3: CSGDSLVNEQFF; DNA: TGCAGCGGGGACTCGTTGGTCAATGAGCAGTTCTTC
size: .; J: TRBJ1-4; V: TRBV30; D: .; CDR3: CAWSVSGLPNEKLFF; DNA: TGTGCCTGGAGTGTATCAGGACTTCCTAATGAAAAACTGTTTTTT
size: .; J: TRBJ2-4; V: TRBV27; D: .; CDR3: CASRVEGAVNNIQYF; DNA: TGTGCCAGCAGAGTGGAGGGGGCGGTAAACAACATTCAGTACTTC
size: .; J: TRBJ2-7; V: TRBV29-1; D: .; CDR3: CSGAVSGDRDEQYF; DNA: TGCAGCGGTGCAGTCTCAGGGGATAGGGACGAGCAGTACTTC
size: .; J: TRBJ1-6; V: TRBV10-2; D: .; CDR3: CASRQESSYNSPLHF; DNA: TGCGCCAGCAGACAGGAAAGCTCCTATAATTCACCCCTCCACTTT
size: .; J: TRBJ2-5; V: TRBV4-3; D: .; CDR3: CASSQDADYIETQYF; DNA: TGCGCCAGCAGCCAAGACGCGGACTACATAGAGACCCAGTACTTC
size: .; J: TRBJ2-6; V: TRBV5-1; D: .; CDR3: CASREQNFGANVLTF; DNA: TGCGCCAGCAGGGAGCAGAATTTTGGGGCCAACGTCCTGACTTTC
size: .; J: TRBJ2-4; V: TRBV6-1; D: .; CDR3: CASSEDTGAKNIQYF; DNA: TGTGCCAGCAGTGAAGACACAGGGGCCAAAAACATTCAGTACTTC
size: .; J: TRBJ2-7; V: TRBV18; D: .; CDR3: CASSPVWVRQGLDEQYF; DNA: TGTGCCAGCTCACCTGTTTGGGTCCGCCAAGGCCTCGACGAGCAGTACTTC
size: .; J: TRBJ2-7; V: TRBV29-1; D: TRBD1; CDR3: CSVEGGAGTGDYEQYF; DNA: TGCAGCGTTGAAGGCGGCGCCGGGACAGGGGACTACGAGCAGTACTTC
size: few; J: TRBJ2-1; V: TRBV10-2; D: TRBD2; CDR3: CASSLTGLAGDEQFF; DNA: TGCGCCAGCAGTCTAACGGGACTAGCGGGAGATGAGCAGTTCTTC
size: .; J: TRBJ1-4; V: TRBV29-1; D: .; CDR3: CSVSGTAATNEKLFF; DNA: TGCAGCGTGTCCGGGACTGCAGCAACTAATGAAAAACTGTTTTTT
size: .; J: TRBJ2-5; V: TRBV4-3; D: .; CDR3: CASSQSPAAPQTQYF; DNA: TGCGCCAGCAGCCAATCCCCGGCGGCACCGCAGACCCAGTACTTC
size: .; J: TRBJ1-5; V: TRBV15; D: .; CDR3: CATSMGFYNQPQHF; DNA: TGTGCCACCAGCATGGGTTTTTACAATCAGCCCCAGCATTTT
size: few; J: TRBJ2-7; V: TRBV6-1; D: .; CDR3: CASSVPGPYEQYF; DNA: TGTGCCAGCAGTGTACCGGGGCCCTACGAGCAGTACTTC
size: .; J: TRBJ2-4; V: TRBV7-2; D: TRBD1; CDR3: CASSQKGRLTGRDIQYF; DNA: TGTGCCAGCAGCCAAAAGGGTCGATTGACAGGGCGAGACATTCAGTACTTC
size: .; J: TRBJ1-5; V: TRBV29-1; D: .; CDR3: CSVAGNSNQPQHF; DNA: TGCAGCGTTGCTGGGAATAGCAATCAGCCCCAGCATTTT
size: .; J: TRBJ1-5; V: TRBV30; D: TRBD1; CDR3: CACSRGDSPGEPQHF; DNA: TGTGCCTGTTCCCGAGGGGACAGTCCAGGGGAGCCCCAGCATTTT
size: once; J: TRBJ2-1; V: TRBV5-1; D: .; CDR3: CASSLVGAAWEQFF; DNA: TGCGCCAGCAGCTTGGTGGGAGCGGCGTGGGAGCAGTTCTTC
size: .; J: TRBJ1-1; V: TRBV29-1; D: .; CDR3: CSASQGPTEAFF; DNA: TGCAGCGCTTCACAGGGACCCACTGAAGCTTTCTTT
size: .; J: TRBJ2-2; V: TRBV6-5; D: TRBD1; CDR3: CASGIGQGAGELFF; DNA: TGTGCCAGCGGCATAGGACAGGGGGCCGGGGAGCTGTTTTTT
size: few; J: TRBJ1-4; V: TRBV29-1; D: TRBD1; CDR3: CSVRGQGERKLFF; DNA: TGCAGCGTTCGGGGACAGGGGGAAAGAAAACTGTTTTTT
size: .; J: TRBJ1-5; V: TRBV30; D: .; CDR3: CAWSPRADQPQHF; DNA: TGTGCCTGGAGCCCGAGGGCGGATCAGCCCCAGCATTTT